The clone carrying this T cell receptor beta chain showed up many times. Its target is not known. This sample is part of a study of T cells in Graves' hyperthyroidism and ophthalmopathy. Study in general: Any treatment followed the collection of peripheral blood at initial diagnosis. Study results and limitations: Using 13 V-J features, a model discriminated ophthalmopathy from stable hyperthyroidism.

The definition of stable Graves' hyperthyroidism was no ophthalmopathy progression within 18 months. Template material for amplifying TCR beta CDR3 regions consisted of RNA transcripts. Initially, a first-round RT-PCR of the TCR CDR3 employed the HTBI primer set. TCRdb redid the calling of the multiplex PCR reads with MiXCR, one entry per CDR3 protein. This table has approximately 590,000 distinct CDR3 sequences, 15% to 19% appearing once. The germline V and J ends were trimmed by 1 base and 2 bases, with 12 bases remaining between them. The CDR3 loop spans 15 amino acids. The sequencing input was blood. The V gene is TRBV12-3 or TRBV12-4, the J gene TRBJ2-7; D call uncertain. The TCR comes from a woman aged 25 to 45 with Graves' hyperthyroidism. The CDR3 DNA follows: TGTGCCAGCAGTTTAGGACTTCCTTCAACCTACGAGCAGTACTTC. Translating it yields CASSLGLPSTYEQYF.